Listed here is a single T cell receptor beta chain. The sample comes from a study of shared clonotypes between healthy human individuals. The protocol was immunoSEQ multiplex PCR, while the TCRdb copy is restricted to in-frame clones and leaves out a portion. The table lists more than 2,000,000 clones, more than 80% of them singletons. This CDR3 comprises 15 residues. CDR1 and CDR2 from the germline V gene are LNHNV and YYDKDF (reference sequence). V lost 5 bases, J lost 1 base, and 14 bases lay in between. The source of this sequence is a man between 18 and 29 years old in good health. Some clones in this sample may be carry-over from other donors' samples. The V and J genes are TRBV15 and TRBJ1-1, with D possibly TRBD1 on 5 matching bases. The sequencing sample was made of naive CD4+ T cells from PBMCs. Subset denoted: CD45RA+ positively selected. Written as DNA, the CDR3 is TGTGCCACCAGCGAATACATTGGGGCGAACACTGAAGCTTTCTTT. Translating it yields CATSEYIGANTEAFF.